The clone carrying this T cell receptor (beta chain) was seen once. The data are from a study of glioma-infiltrating T cells after dendritic cell vaccination. Input was 2 ug genomic DNA, or all available if less. Amplification used 60 V beta primers and 13 J beta primers. Assay: immunoSEQ multiplex PCR; the TCRdb copy retains only in-frame clones and omits some. The table has over 55,000 clones, roughly four fifths seen once; the top ten hold 15% to 18%. Time point noted: after dendritic cell vaccination, including at tumor progression/relapse. Selection required adequate fresh-frozen tumor tissue plus more than two years' survival data. Blood PBMC samples: pre-vaccination, two weeks post third vaccination, and at tumor progression. This clonotype was obtained from a human donor with glioblastoma. The sample in question was blood, obtained after dendritic cell vaccination.

CDR3 sequence: CASSSTSGDNEQFF. The CDR3 bases are TGCGCCAGCAGCTCGACTAGCGGGGATAATGAGCAGTTCTTC. The chain carries TRBV5-1 and TRBJ2-1; TRBD2 matches 11 bases. Germline CDR1 SGHRS, CDR2 YFSETQ. V shed 3 bases, J shed 7 bases, and the junction held 3 bases outside the gene matches. CDR3 length: 14 amino acids.